This TCR beta chain is drawn from a study of CXCR3 chemokines and chemotherapy response in bladder cancer. TCRdb re-derived calls from the PCR reads in MiXCR, one entry per CDR3 protein. The profile covers about 8,900 distinct CDR3 sequences, with about 21% appearing a single time and 7.5% to 10% taken by the ten largest. CDR3 length equals 15 residues. The V gene's germline CDR1 is LNHNV and CDR2 YYDKDF (reference sequence). V gave up 5 bases and J gave up 5 bases, with 17 bases separating them. Ten or more counts support this clonotype. The receptor comes from a human donor with bladder cancer that did not respond to neoadjuvant chemotherapy. The sample was gathered from a patient whose treatment included neoadjuvant chemotherapy. The chain uses TRBV15 and TRBJ2-3; TRBD1 might be the D (5 bases). The CDR3 loop reads CATSSWGGGVDTQYF. As DNA, the CDR3 is TGTGCCACCAGCTCGTGGGGCGGCGGTGTAGATACGCAGTATTTT.